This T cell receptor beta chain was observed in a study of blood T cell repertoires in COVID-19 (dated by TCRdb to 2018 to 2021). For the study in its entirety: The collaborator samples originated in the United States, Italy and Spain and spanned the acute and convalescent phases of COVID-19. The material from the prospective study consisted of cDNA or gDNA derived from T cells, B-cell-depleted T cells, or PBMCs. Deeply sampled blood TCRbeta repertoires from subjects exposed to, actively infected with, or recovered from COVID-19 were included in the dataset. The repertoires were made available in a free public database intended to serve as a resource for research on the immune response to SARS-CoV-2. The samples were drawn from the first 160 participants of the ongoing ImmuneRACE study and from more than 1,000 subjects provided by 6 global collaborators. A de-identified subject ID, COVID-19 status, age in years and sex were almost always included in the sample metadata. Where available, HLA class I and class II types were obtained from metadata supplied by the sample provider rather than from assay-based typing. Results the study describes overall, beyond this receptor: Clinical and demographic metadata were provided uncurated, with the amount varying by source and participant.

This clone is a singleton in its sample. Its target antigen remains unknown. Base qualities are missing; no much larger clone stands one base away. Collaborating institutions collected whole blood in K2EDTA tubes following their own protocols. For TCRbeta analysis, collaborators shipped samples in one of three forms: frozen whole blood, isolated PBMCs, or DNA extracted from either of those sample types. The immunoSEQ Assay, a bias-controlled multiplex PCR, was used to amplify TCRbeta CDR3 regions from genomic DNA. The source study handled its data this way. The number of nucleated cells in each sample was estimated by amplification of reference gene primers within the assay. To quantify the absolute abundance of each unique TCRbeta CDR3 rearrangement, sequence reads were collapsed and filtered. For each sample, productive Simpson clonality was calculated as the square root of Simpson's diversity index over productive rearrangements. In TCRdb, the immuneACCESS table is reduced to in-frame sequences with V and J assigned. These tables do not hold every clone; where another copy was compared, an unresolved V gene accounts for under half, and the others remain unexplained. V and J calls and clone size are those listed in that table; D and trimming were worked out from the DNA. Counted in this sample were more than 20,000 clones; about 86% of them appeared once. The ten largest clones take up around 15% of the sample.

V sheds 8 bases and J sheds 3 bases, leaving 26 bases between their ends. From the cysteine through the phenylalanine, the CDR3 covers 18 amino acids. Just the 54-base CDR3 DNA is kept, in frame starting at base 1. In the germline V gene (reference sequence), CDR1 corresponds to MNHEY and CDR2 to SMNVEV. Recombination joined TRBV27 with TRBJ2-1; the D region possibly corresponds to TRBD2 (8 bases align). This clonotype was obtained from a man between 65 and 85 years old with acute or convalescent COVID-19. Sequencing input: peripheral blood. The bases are TGTGCCAGCGGCAAAAGTTTAGGGGGCGGGAGGAGCTACAATGAGCAGTTCTTC. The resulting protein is CASGKSLGGGRSYNEQFF.